This T cell receptor (beta chain) is drawn from a study of CD8 T cells in ankylosing spondylitis. In its sample, this clonotype was seen a few times. Its antigen is not known. Preparation of TCR beta libraries was done by quantitative 5'-RACE with molecular barcodes. TCRdb recomputed calls from the 5' RACE reads with MiXCR, one row per CDR3 protein. The sample has some 92,000 distinct CDR3 sequences, around 25% seen once. Whole-study findings and limits: Blood of patients with ankylosing spondylitis appeared to be characterized by a TCR beta motif of several highly homologous variants. Clones linked to disease, bearing a CD8+ phenotype, were relatively rare in peripheral blood.

The CDR3 extends over 13 amino acids. The ends lost 8 bases at V and 0 bases at J; junction bases unmatched: 5. The V gene's germline CDR1 is DFQATT and CDR2 SNEGSKA (reference sequence). Sequenced sample: blood, either unsorted or a sorted T cell fraction (not recorded which). This chain uses TRBV20-1 with TRBJ2-3, with TRBD1 matching 7 bases. The clonotype was recovered from a male donor with ankylosing spondylitis or in good health (not recorded which). CDR3 protein: CSKDRISTDTQYF. The CDR3 DNA reads TGCAGTAAGGACAGGATAAGCACAGATACGCAGTATTTT.